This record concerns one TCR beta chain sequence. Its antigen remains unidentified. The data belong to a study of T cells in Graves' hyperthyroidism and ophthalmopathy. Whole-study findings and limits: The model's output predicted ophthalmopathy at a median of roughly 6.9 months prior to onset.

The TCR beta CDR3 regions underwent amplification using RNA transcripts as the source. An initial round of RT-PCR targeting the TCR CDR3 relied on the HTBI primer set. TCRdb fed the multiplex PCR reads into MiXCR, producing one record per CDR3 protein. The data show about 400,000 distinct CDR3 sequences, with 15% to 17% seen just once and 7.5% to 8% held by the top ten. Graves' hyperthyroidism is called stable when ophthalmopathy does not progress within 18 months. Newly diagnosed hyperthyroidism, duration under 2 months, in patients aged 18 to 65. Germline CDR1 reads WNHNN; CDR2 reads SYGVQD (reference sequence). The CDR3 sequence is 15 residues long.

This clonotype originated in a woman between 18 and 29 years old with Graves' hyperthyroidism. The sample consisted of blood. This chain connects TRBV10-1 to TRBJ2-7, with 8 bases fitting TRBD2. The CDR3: CAIKVGLEGGHEQYF. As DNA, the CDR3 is TGCGCGATTAAAGTGGGACTAGAGGGAGGCCACGAGCAGTACTTC.